This T cell receptor (beta chain) derives from a study of cytotoxic CD8 clonotypes in ibrutinib-treated CLL. Clones were sequenced by immunoSEQ multiplex PCR, and TCRdb holds only the in-frame ones, with some missing. The table has 110,000 to 150,000 clones, 70% to 80% seen once. In germline, CDR1 is GTSNPN, CDR2 SVGIG (reference sequence). The V end was cut by 0 bases, the J end by 3 bases, with 9 bases between. This CDR3 has 14 residues. The origin of this receptor is a human donor with chronic lymphocytic leukemia. Sequences were derived from PBMCs, sampled after 12 months of ibrutinib treatment. The rearrangement links TRBV30 to TRBJ1-5; D ambiguous. Here the CDR3 DNA reads TGTGCCTGGAGTGTCACAGAGAACAATCAGCCCCAGCATTTT. This sequence encodes CAWSVTENNQPQHF.